The clone carrying this T cell receptor (beta chain) has ten or more counts. The antigen remains undetermined. TCRdb reprocessed the RACE reads via MiXCR and lists one record per CDR3 protein. The sample holds around 330,000 distinct CDR3 sequences; around 5% are singletons and the top ten take about 8.2%. This sample stems from a study of human T cells and chemical hapten exposure. Per the germline V gene, CDR1 is SGHTA and CDR2 is FQGNSA. The CDR3 length is 17 residues. V shed 3 bases and J shed 9 bases, with 24 bases lying between them. Study results and caveats: Given that the donors had alopecia, their immune response may differ from that seen in healthy people.

Regarding time point: pre-sensitization, week 0. Treatment given: therapeutic diphenylcyclopropenone sensitization with weekly scalp DPC. The sequence came from a woman younger than 30 with alopecia areata. Some clones in this sample may be carry-over from other donors' samples. The sample in question was whole blood, obtained in connection with sensitization to the hapten diphenylcyclopropenone (DPC). The gene calls are TRBV7-2 and TRBJ2-1, with D possibly being TRBD1 (6 bases). The CDR3 reads CASSFGGGLHAPGEQFF. DNA for the CDR3: TGTGCCAGCAGCTTTGGTGGGGGCCTCCACGCCCCGGGTGAGCAGTTCTTC.